Here is one T cell receptor beta chain with its context. The entry originates in a study of T cell responses to AZD1222 COVID-19 vaccine. Sequenced by immunoSEQ multiplex PCR; TCRdb stores in-frame clones only, minus some. The table shows 120,000 to 150,000 clones, with approximately 86% occurring only once. V lost 5 bases to trimming and J lost 5 bases; unmatched junction nucleotides: 9. CDR1 and CDR2 from the germline V gene are KGHDR and SFDVKD. This CDR3 is 15 amino acids long. The rearrangement joins TRBV24-1 to TRBJ2-7; 9 bases agree with TRBD1. Specimen: peripheral blood, collected 28 days after the second AZD1222 dose. The sequence came from an adult who received the AZD1222 COVID-19 vaccine. The CDR3 region has the DNA TGTGCCACCAGTGCCTCTTGGACAGGGGAAGACGAGCAGTACTTC. Translated, it gives CATSASWTGEDEQYF.